Below, 16 T cell receptor beta chains from the same sample are listed, as sequenced in a study of cytomegalovirus exposure and HLA in healthy donors. PCR involved 60 Vbeta and 13 Jbeta primers. TCRdb's table, derived via immunoSEQ multiplex PCR, lists solely in-frame clones and lacks some. The table lists about 120,000 clones, over 60% of them singletons. Source material: PBMCs. These receptors came from a female donor in good health and CMV-seronegative.

Only a few counts were recorded for this clone. The V and J genes are TRBV6-7 and TRBJ2-7; maybe TRBD2 (6 bases). TRBV6-7 is annotated as an ORF whose role is uncertain. The CDR3 consists of 17 residues. The ends were cut back, 1 base at V and 1 base at J, with 17 bases in the middle. The CDR3 sequence: CASSYFCQRGNSYEQYF. The CDR3 region has the DNA TGTGCCAGCAGTTACTTCTGTCAACGGGGGAATTCCTACGAGCAGTACTTC.

The chain employs TRBV29-1 and TRBJ2-7; 8 nucleotides line up with TRBD1. Trimming cost V 7 bases and J 5 bases; bases outside gene matches: 7. The length of the CDR3 is 12 residues. The germline V gene encodes CDR1 SQVTM and CDR2 ANQGSEA. CDR3 nucleotide sequence: TGCAGCGCGCGGGACAGGATGGACGAGCAGTACTTC. Its translation: CSARDRMDEQYF.

The chain has TRBV7-7 and TRBJ2-5, with 8 positions matching TRBD2. The end of the DNA fits TRBJ2-7 better, so the J call may be wrong. CDR1 SSHAT and CDR2 FNYEAQ come from the germline V gene (reference sequence). The CDR3 extends over 13 amino acids. For the CDR3, the DNA is TGTGCTAGCGGGATACACAGGGACGGCGAGCAGTACTTC. It encodes CASGIHRDGEQYF.

V usage is TRBV7-9 and J usage is TRBJ2-7; D ambiguous. Trimming removed 5 bases from V and 1 base from J, with 9 bases in between. The CDR3 runs to 13 residues. Germline assignment: CDR1 SEHNR and CDR2 FQNEAQ (reference sequence). CDR3 in amino acids: CASSPTDSYEQYF. In nucleotides, the CDR3 is TGTGCCAGCAGCCCGACTGATTCCTACGAGCAGTACTTC.

This clone occurred once. This sequence joins TRBV11-2 and TRBJ2-5; no clear D. The DNA end favors TRBJ2-7, so the J call may be wrong. There are 11 residues in the CDR3. From germline, CDR1 is SGHAT and CDR2 FQNNGV. The CDR3 spells CASSLYHEQYF. In nucleotides, the CDR3 is TGTGCCAGCAGCTTATACCACGAGCAGTACTTC.

This clone has ten or more counts. The V gene is TRBV6-4, the J gene TRBJ2-3; tentative D call: TRBD2 (7 bases). Trimming took off 2 bases at V and 4 bases at J, with 10 bases between the two ends. The CDR3 is 14 amino acids. Germline CDR1 is MRHNA and CDR2 is SNTAGT. CDR3 bases: TGTGCCAGCAGTGACGGGGGGGCCGCAGATACGCAGTATTTT. Translating it yields CASSDGGAADTQYF.

The genes are TRBV7-2 and TRBJ2-3; 8 bases agree with TRBD2. The CDR3 runs 15 residues. Germline lookup yields CDR1 SGHTA and CDR2 FQGNSA. With V trimmed by 3 bases and J by 2 bases, 4 bases remained unmatched. In DNA form, the CDR3 reads TGTGCCAGCAGCTTTCGCGGGGGGACCACAGATACGCAGTATTTT. Translated, it gives CASSFRGGTTDTQYF.

This chain uses TRBV30 with TRBJ1-5; TRBD1 agrees at 9 bases. Germline V gene sequence: CDR1 GTSNPN, CDR2 SVGIG (reference sequence). The trim removed 1 base at V and 7 bases at J, leaving 5 bases unmatched. CDR3 length: 14 amino acids. The CDR3 here is CAWSAMTGGQPQHF. As DNA, the CDR3 is TGTGCCTGGAGTGCAATGACAGGGGGGCAGCCCCAGCATTTT.

This sequence joins TRBV5-1 and TRBJ2-1; a weak D match, TRBD1 (6 bases). The V and J ends lost 3 bases and 3 bases respectively, with 13 bases between them. The CDR3 has 15 residues. Germline values: CDR1 SGHRS, CDR2 YFSETQ. The CDR3 DNA sequence: TGCGCCAGCAGCTCACCCCGGGACAACTACAATGAGCAGTTCTTC. It is translated as CASSSPRDNYNEQFF.

The chain combines TRBV7-9 with TRBJ2-5, with 8 bases fitting TRBD2. Trimming removed 9 bases from V and 2 bases from J; junction bases left unmatched: 11. The germline V gene encodes CDR1 SEHNR and CDR2 FQNEAQ (reference sequence). The CDR3 consists of 15 residues. As DNA, the CDR3 is TGTGCCAGTGCAACGCCGGGGGGGCCGCAAGAGACCCAGTACTTC. This encodes CASATPGGPQETQYF. The entire variable domain, with the rest obtained from reference TRBV7-9 and TRBJ2-5, is as follows: DTGVSQNPRHKITKRGQNVTFRCDPISEHNRLYWYRQTLGQGPEFLTYFQNEAQLEKSRLLSDRFSAERPKGSFSTLEIQRTEQGDSAMYLCASATPGGPQETQYFGPGTRLLVL.

The CDR3, as DNA: TGTGCCAGCAGCTTGGCGACGGGTAACACTGAAGCTTTCTTT. The encoded protein is CASSLATGNTEAFF. V gene TRBV7-2 combines with J gene TRBJ1-1; D ambiguous. Germline V gene lookup returns CDR1 SGHTA and CDR2 FQGNSA. The V end was cut by 3 bases, the J end by 2 bases, with 10 bases between. The CDR3 is made up of 14 amino acids.

This clone was seen just once. The chain couples TRBV27 to TRBJ2-1; 10 nucleotides align to TRBD1. V lost 0 bases to trimming and J lost 10 bases; unmatched junction nucleotides: 12. Germline loops: CDR1 MNHEY, CDR2 SMNVEV (reference sequence). The CDR3 is 17 amino acids. The CDR3 nucleotides are TGTGCCAGCAGTTTATCTCCGGGACAGGGGCAGGGAATAGAGCAGTTCTTC. Translated: CASSLSPGQGQGIEQFF.

This clone was found a few times. The chain uses TRBV6-1 and TRBJ1-2; no clear D gene. The CDR3 contains 11 residues. V was clipped by 4 bases and J by 7 bases, with 7 bases between them. CDR1 and CDR2 from the germline V gene are MNHNS and SASEGT. CDR3 nucleotides: TGTGCCAGCAGTGGCCTACGTGGCTACACCTTC. Amino acid sequence: CASSGLRGYTF.

V gene TRBV5-5 combines with J gene TRBJ1-5, with 7 bases aligning to TRBD1. CDR1 and CDR2 (germline): SGHKS, YYEKEE (reference sequence). The V segment lost 0 bases and the J segment 7 bases; nucleotides outside the gene matches: 13. CDR3 length equals 17 residues. The CDR3 here is CASSLETGQSANQPQHF. CDR3 DNA: TGTGCCAGCAGCTTGGAGACGGGACAGTCAGCGAACCAGCCCCAGCATTTT.

This clone was seen once. The chain employs TRBV6-1 and TRBJ1-6; 8 bases are shared with TRBD1. V lost 0 bases and J lost 1; bases outside the gene matches: 11. Germline CDR1 is MNHNS and CDR2 is SASEGT. The CDR3 covers 20 residues. CDR3 amino acids: CASSEAQGAGRLSYNSPLHF. The CDR3 region has the DNA TGTGCCAGCAGTGAAGCGCAGGGGGCCGGTAGACTGTCCTATAATTCACCCCTCCACTTT.

The gene calls are TRBV7-8 and TRBJ1-5, with a weak D call TRBD1 (6 bases). The V gene lost 5 bases and the J gene lost 3 bases, with 20 bases spanning the gap. The CDR3 consists of 17 residues. Germline V gene sequence: CDR1 SGHVS, CDR2 FQNEAQ. The CDR3 loop reads CASSGKDRRSFNQPQHF. The CDR3 DNA is TGTGCCAGCAGCGGGAAAGACAGGAGATCCTTCAATCAGCCCCAGCATTTT.